The clone carrying this TCR beta chain has just a few counts. Its target is unknown. Germline CDR1 MNHEY, CDR2 SVGAGI. This CDR3 is 14 amino acids long. Trimming removed 2 bases from V and 1 base from J, with 8 bases in between. The data stem from a study of T-cell memory formation after mild COVID-19. Study context: Clusters were largely donor specific.

Study-level results: SARS-CoV-2 specificity of second-wave clones peaking day 37 was unconfirmed. Most CD4+ clones that shrank were in CM and EM, while CD8+ ones turned up in EMRA. Pre-infection memory contained some responding clones, which suggested that cross-reactive memory had joined.

TCRdb passed the 5' RACE reads through MiXCR, listing each CDR3 protein once. The sample carries approximately 390,000 distinct CDR3 sequences, roughly 15% recorded once. The sequenced material came from PBMCs or a T cell subset sorted from them (not recorded which). The chain uses TRBV6-5 and TRBJ2-5; no clear D gene. The sequence derives from a man aged 18 to 29 who had mild COVID-19 (a few samples of this study predate the infection). Cell type and time point are not known. CDR3: CASSYGSLQETQYF. The CDR3 DNA reads as TGTGCCAGCAGTTACGGAAGCCTCCAAGAGACCCAGTACTTC.